Listed below are T cell receptor beta chains from one sample, sequenced in a study of beta chain features in type 1 diabetes. The data were produced by immunoSEQ multiplex PCR, yet TCRdb's version contains in-frame clones alone and is incomplete. This table holds under 800,000 clones, roughly a sixth found once. The material sequenced was naive CD4+ T cells from blood. These receptors came from a man between 18 and 35 years old in good health. Both conserved end residues are trimmed from each CDR3. D genes are given only for firm matches. Clone size is stated in some rows and not others, as once, few, many or a class when expanded.

cdr3_aa: ASSLGTEAF; d_call: -; clone_size: few; j_call: TRBJ1-1; v_call: TRBV11-2
cdr3_aa: ASSPGTSGDEQY; d_call: TRBD2; clone_size: -; j_call: TRBJ2-7; v_call: TRBV7-9
cdr3_aa: ASSFPGQSTDTQY; d_call: TRBD1; clone_size: -; j_call: TRBJ2-3; v_call: TRBV5-1
cdr3_aa: ASSLARGQSRETQY; d_call: -; clone_size: few; j_call: TRBJ2-5; v_call: TRBV7-2
cdr3_aa: ASSLRESHNSPLH; d_call: -; clone_size: -; j_call: TRBJ1-6; v_call: TRBV11-2
cdr3_aa: ASSLTGYSYEQY; d_call: -; clone_size: -; j_call: TRBJ2-7; v_call: TRBV28
cdr3_aa: ASSLEFSGRAGETQY; d_call: TRBD2; clone_size: -; j_call: TRBJ2-5; v_call: TRBV7-7
cdr3_aa: ASSLVRGQGYTQH; d_call: TRBD1; clone_size: few; j_call: TRBJ1-5; v_call: TRBV7-2
cdr3_aa: ASSPLGGGTEAF; d_call: -; clone_size: -; j_call: TRBJ1-1; v_call: TRBV19
cdr3_aa: ASSYDYNEQF; d_call: -; clone_size: few; j_call: TRBJ2-1; v_call: TRBV5-1
cdr3_aa: ASSESGTGLAF; d_call: TRBD1; clone_size: -; j_call: TRBJ1-1; v_call: TRBV2
cdr3_aa: ASSVGGKNTGELF; d_call: -; clone_size: few; j_call: TRBJ2-2; v_call: TRBV9
cdr3_aa: ASSPPGLKFYNEQF; d_call: -; clone_size: -; j_call: TRBJ2-1; v_call: TRBV7-9
cdr3_aa: ASSQEEQY; d_call: -; clone_size: -; j_call: TRBJ2-7; v_call: TRBV14
cdr3_aa: ASSIAGTSPYEQY; d_call: -; clone_size: few; j_call: TRBJ2-7; v_call: TRBV19
cdr3_aa: ASSEPVLPELF; d_call: -; clone_size: -; j_call: TRBJ2-2; v_call: TRBV7-2
cdr3_aa: ASSMGQSYGYT; d_call: -; clone_size: few; j_call: TRBJ1-2; v_call: TRBV5-1
cdr3_aa: ASSPLQVGVPEANYGYT; d_call: -; clone_size: few; j_call: TRBJ1-2; v_call: TRBV7-2
cdr3_aa: ASGDSWSYGYT; d_call: TRBD1; clone_size: few; j_call: TRBJ1-2; v_call: TRBV9
cdr3_aa: ASSLTSGGAGYEQY; d_call: TRBD2; clone_size: -; j_call: TRBJ2-7; v_call: TRBV7-6
cdr3_aa: AISDPEGRPNQPQH; d_call: -; clone_size: -; j_call: TRBJ1-5; v_call: TRBV10-3
cdr3_aa: ATSRARRRLNTEAF; d_call: -; clone_size: -; j_call: TRBJ1-1; v_call: TRBV15
cdr3_aa: AIRGQGNNEQF; d_call: TRBD1; clone_size: many; j_call: TRBJ2-1; v_call: TRBV10-3
cdr3_aa: ASGGRPETQY; d_call: -; clone_size: few; j_call: TRBJ2-5; v_call: TRBV12-5
cdr3_aa: ASSLETGGPQQY; d_call: TRBD2; clone_size: -; j_call: TRBJ2-7; v_call: TRBV5-1
cdr3_aa: ASSPGKIQPQH; d_call: -; clone_size: -; j_call: TRBJ1-5; v_call: TRBV18
cdr3_aa: ASSQDAQFHGYT; d_call: -; clone_size: -; j_call: TRBJ1-2; v_call: TRBV4-1
cdr3_aa: SVRTDDSNQPQH; d_call: -; clone_size: few; j_call: TRBJ1-5; v_call: TRBV29-1
cdr3_aa: ASSDHGSGSYNEQF; d_call: -; clone_size: few; j_call: TRBJ2-1; v_call: TRBV25-1
cdr3_aa: ASSWDRMNTEAF; d_call: TRBD1; clone_size: -; j_call: TRBJ1-1; v_call: TRBV27
cdr3_aa: ASMMDSASTDTQY; d_call: -; clone_size: -; j_call: TRBJ2-3; v_call: TRBV2
cdr3_aa: ASTMGPHLSYEQY; d_call: -; clone_size: few; j_call: TRBJ2-7; v_call: TRBV7-6
cdr3_aa: ASSPPGLPSYEQY; d_call: TRBD2; clone_size: few; j_call: TRBJ2-7; v_call: TRBV7-2
cdr3_aa: ASSSRTSGSSYEQY; d_call: TRBD2; clone_size: once; j_call: TRBJ2-7; v_call: TRBV5-1
cdr3_aa: ASSLELGVYEQY; d_call: -; clone_size: -; j_call: TRBJ2-7; v_call: TRBV7-9
cdr3_aa: SVGAGLATYEQY; d_call: TRBD2; clone_size: few; j_call: TRBJ2-7; v_call: TRBV29-1
cdr3_aa: ASSQDLGARGRSSYEQY; d_call: -; clone_size: -; j_call: TRBJ2-7; v_call: TRBV4-1
cdr3_aa: AGGSNYGYT; d_call: -; clone_size: -; j_call: TRBJ1-2; v_call: TRBV2
cdr3_aa: ASSFDRFTDTQY; d_call: -; clone_size: few; j_call: TRBJ2-3; v_call: TRBV5-4
cdr3_aa: AISESGGAGELF; d_call: -; clone_size: -; j_call: TRBJ2-2; v_call: TRBV10-3
cdr3_aa: ASPLRDDEQF; d_call: -; clone_size: few; j_call: TRBJ2-1; v_call: TRBV19
cdr3_aa: ASSSTTGELF; d_call: -; clone_size: few; j_call: TRBJ2-2; v_call: TRBV5-6
cdr3_aa: ASGETDTQF; d_call: -; clone_size: many; j_call: TRBJ2-1; v_call: TRBV10-3
cdr3_aa: ASRKGSEAF; d_call: -; clone_size: few; j_call: TRBJ1-1; v_call: TRBV6-5
cdr3_aa: ASSSPGTVRF; d_call: TRBD1; clone_size: -; j_call: TRBJ2-1; v_call: TRBV5-6
cdr3_aa: ARSRGSPGLANTGELF; d_call: -; clone_size: -; j_call: TRBJ2-2; v_call: TRBV9